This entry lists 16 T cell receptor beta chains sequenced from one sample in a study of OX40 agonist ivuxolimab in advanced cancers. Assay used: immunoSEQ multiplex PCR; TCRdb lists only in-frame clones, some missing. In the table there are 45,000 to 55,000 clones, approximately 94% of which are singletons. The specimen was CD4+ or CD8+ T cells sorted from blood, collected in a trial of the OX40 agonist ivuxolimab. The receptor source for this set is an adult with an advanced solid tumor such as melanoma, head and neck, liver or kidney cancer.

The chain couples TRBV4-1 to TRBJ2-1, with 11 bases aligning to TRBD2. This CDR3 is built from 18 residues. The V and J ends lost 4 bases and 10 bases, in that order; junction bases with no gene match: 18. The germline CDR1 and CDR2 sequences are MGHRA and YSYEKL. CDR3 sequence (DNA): TGCGCCAGCAGCCCTAGCCTCTTACTAGCGGGAGAAAGGCGAGAGCAGTTCTTC. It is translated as CASSPSLLLAGERREQFF.

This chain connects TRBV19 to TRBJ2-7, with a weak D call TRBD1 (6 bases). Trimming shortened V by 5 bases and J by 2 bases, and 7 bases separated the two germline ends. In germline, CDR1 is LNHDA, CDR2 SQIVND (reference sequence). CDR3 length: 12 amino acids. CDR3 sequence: CASSDRTYEQYF. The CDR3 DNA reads TGTGCCAGTAGTGACAGGACCTACGAGCAGTACTTC.

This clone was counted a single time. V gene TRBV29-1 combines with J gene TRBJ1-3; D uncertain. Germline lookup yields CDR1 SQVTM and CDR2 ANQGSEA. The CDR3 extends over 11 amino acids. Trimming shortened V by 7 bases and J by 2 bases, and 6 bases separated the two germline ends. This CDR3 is CSALAGNTIYF. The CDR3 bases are TGCAGCGCCCTGGCTGGAAACACCATATATTTT.

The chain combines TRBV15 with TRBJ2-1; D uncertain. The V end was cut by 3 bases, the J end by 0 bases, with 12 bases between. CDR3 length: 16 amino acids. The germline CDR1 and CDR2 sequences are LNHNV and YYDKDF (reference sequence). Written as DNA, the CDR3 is TGTGCCACCAGCAGTCCCACGGGTGACTCCTACAATGAGCAGTTCTTC. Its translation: CATSSPTGDSYNEQFF.

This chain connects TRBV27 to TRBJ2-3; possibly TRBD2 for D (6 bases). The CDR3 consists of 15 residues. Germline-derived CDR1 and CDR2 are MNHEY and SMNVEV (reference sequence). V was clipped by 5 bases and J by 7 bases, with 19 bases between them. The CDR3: CASSISGLVSHTQYF. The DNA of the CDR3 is TGTGCCAGCAGTATCTCGGGACTCGTAAGTCATACGCAGTATTTT.

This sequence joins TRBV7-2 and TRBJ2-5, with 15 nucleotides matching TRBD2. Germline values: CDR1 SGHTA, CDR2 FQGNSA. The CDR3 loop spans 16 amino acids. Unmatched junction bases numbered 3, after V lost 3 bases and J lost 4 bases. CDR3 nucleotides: TGTGCCAGCAGCTTGGGACTAGCGGGAGGCAGAGAGACCCAGTACTTC. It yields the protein CASSLGLAGGRETQYF. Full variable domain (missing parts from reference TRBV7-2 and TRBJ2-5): GAGVSQSPSNKVTEKGKDVELRCDPISGHTALYWYRQSLGQGLEFLIYFQGNSAPDKSGLPSDRFSAERTGGSVSTLTIQRTQQEDSAVYLCASSLGLAGGRETQYFGPGTRLLVL.

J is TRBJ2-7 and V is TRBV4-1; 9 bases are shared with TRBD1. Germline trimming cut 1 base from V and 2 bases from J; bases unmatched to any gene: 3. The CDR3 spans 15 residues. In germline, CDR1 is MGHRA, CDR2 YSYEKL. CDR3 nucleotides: TGCGCCAGCAGCCAAGGGGACAGGGCGACCTACGAGCAGTACTTC. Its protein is CASSQGDRATYEQYF.

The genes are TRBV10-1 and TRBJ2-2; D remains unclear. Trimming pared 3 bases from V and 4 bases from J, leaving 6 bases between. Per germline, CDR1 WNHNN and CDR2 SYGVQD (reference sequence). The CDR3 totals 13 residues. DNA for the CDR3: TGCGCCAGCAGTGAATTTCCCACCGGGGAGCTGTTTTTT. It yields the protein CASSEFPTGELFF.

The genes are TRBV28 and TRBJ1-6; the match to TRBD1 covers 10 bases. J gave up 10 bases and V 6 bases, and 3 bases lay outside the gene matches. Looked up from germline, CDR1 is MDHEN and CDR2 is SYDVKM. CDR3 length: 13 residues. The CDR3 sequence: CASRDRGGSPLHF. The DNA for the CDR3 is TGTGCCAGCAGGGACAGGGGGGGATCACCCCTCCACTTT.

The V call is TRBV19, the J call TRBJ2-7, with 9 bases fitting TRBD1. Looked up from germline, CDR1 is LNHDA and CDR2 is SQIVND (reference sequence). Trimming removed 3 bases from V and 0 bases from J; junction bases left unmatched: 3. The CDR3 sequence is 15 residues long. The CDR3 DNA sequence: TGTGCCAGTAGTATGGGACAGGGATACTCCTACGAGCAGTACTTC. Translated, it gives CASSMGQGYSYEQYF.

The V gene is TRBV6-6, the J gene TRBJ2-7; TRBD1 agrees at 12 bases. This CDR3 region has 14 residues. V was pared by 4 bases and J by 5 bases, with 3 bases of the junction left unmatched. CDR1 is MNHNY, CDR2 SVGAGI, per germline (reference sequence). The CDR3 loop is CASSSGTGGHEQYF. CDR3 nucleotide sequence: TGTGCCAGCAGTTCCGGGACAGGGGGCCACGAGCAGTACTTC.

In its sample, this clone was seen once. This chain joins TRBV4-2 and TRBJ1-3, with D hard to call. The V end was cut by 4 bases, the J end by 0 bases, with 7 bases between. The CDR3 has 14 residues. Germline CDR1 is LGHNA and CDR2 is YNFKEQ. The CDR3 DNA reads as TGTGCCAGCAGCCCCGAAGACTCTGGAAACACCATATATTTT. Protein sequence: CASSPEDSGNTIYF.

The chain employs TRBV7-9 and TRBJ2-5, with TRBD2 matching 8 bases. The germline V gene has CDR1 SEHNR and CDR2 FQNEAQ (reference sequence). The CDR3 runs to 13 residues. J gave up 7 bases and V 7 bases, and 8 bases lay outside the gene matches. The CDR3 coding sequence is TGTGCCAGCACTCCGGGGGGGCGTGGGACCCAGTACTTC. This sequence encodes CASTPGGRGTQYF. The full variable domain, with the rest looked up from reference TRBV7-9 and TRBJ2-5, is DTGVSQNPRHKITKRGQNVTFRCDPISEHNRLYWYRQTLGQGPEFLTYFQNEAQLEKSRLLSDRFSAERPKGSFSTLEIQRTEQGDSAMYLCASTPGGRGTQYFGPGTRLLVL.

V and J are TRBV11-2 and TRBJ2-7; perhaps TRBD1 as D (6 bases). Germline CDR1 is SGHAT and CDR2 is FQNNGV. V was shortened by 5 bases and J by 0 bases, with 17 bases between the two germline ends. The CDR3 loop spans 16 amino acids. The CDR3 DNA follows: TGTGCCAGCAGCCCGACAGGACCGGAGAGCTCCTACGAGCAGTACTTC. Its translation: CASSPTGPESSYEQYF.

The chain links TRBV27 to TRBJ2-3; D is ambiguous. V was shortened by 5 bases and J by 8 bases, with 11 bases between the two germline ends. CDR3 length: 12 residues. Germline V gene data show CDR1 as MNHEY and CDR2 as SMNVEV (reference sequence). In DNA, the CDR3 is TGTGCCAGCAGTCCCACCAGTGCTACGCAGTATTTT. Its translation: CASSPTSATQYF.

DNA of the CDR3: TGTGCCAGCAGCCCCCGGGACAGGGTTTTTCTCGGGGAGCTGTTTTTT. Its translation: CASSPRDRVFLGELFF. The gene calls are TRBV14 and TRBJ2-2; 9 nucleotides line up with TRBD1. V gave up 4 bases and J gave up 7 bases; unmatched junction bases: 10. The germline V gene has CDR1 SGHDN and CDR2 FVKESK. The CDR3 is made up of 16 amino acids. Variable domain in full (rest from reference TRBV14 and TRBJ2-2): EAGVTQFPSHSVIEKGQTVTLRCDPISGHDNLYWYRRVMGKEIKFLLHFVKESKQDESGMPNNRFLAERTGGTYSTLKVQPAELEDSGVYFCASSPRDRVFLGELFFGEGSRLTVL.